The entry that follows covers one T cell receptor beta chain sequence. The sample is drawn from a study of blood T cell repertoires in COVID-19. Looked up from germline, CDR1 is MNHEY and CDR2 is SMNVEV (reference sequence). CDR3 length: 14 residues. The V end was cut by 4 bases, the J end by 6 bases, with 16 bases between. Measured with immunoSEQ multiplex PCR; TCRdb has only the in-frame clones, and not every one. The sample contains a few hundred thousand clones, more than 75% of which appear only once. This clonotype was sampled from a woman between 50 and 59 years old who had recovered from COVID-19. The sample taken for sequencing was PBMCs or T cells enriched from blood (not recorded which). The chain combines TRBV27 with TRBJ2-7; a weak D match, TRBD2 (6 bases). The CDR3 region is CASSSRGRNAEQYF. Here the CDR3 DNA reads TGTGCCAGCAGTTCCCGGGGGAGGAACGCCGAGCAGTACTTC.